Listed here is a single T cell receptor beta chain. Its specificity is unknown. The data are from a study of T cells after yellow fever vaccination. Study-level findings and limits: After the booster, around 95% of CD4 and roughly nine tenths of CD8 primary-response clones were re-detected.

The CDR3 has 14 residues. Germline V gene data show CDR1 as DFQATT and CDR2 as SNEGSKA (reference sequence). Trimming removed 5 bases at V and 2 bases at J, with 16 bases between. A 5'RACE template-switching step, the method used to make TCR cDNA, added a universal primer site and UMIs. One entry per CDR3 protein results from TCRdb running MiXCR on the 5' RACE reads. Of under 300,000 distinct CDR3 sequences in the sample, 10% to 15% were seen once. This TCR derives from a young man who received the YFV17D yellow fever vaccine. The V call is TRBV20-1, the J call TRBJ2-7; the D gene could be TRBD1 or TRBD2 (5 bases each). The source was CD4+ T cells sorted from PBMCs, collected 45 days after the yellow fever booster vaccination. This CDR3 reads CSAPPGRTTYEQYF. The CDR3 DNA reads TGCAGTGCTCCCCCGGGACGGACGACCTACGAGCAGTACTTC.